These T cell receptor beta chains were read from a single sample in a study of molecular identifiers for immune sequencing clone quantification. One entry per CDR3 protein, called by TCRdb with MiXCR from the PCR reads. Of over 35,000 distinct CDR3 sequences listed, 18% are singletons. The sequencing sample was made of naive CD8+ T cells from blood, with Jurkat cell RNA spiked in. The receptors originated from a human donor in good health. Some libraries in this study had Jurkat cell RNA spiked in. Both conserved end residues are part of each CDR3. The D gene is left open where the match is weak. A clone size is listed for some rows: how often the clone was seen (once, few, many), or a class if it is expanded.

-,TRBJ2-1,few,TRBV4-3,CASSQVYQSYNEQFF,TGCGCCAGCAGCCAAGTTTACCAGTCCTACAATGAGCAGTTCTTC
TRBD1,TRBJ2-7,many,TRBV7-8,CASSAAGTGSYEQYF,TGTGCCAGCAGCGCCGCCGGGACAGGGAGTTACGAGCAGTACTTC
-,TRBJ1-1,few,TRBV7-9,CASGPLVSRRDTEAFF,TGTGCCAGCGGACCCCTCGTCTCCAGGCGGGACACTGAAGCTTTCTTT
TRBD2,TRBJ2-1,once,TRBV7-9,CASSLESGLAGNNEQFF,TGTGCCAGCAGCTTGGAGTCGGGACTAGCGGGGAACAATGAGCAGTTCTTC
-,TRBJ1-4,many,TRBV6-1,CASSVVATNEKLFF,TGTGCCAGCAGTGTAGTTGCAACTAATGAAAAACTGTTTTTT
TRBD1,TRBJ2-7,-,TRBV5-1,CASSLGGGSYEQYF,TGCGCCAGCAGCTTAGGGGGCGGCTCCTACGAGCAGTACTTC
TRBD2,TRBJ2-1,-,TRBV7-2,CASSLDAGVGNEQFF,TGTGCCAGCAGCTTAGACGCGGGAGTTGGGAATGAGCAGTTCTTC
-,TRBJ1-2,-,TRBV9,CASSVGPRGAF,TGTGCCAGCAGCGTAGGGCCCCGTGGGGCCTTC
TRBD1,TRBJ2-7,many,TRBV7-9,CASSLGDRGSYEQYF,TGTGCCAGCAGCTTGGGGGACAGGGGGTCCTACGAGCAGTACTTC
TRBD2,TRBJ2-7,many,TRBV7-6,CASSLESPLAGSYEQYF,TGTGCCAGCAGCTTGGAATCCCCACTAGCGGGAAGTTACGAGCAGTACTTC
-,TRBJ2-6,many,TRBV29-1,CSAYGGDHSGANVLTF,TGCAGCGCCTACGGTGGGGATCACTCTGGGGCCAACGTCCTGACTTTC
-,TRBJ2-3,many,TRBV12-3/TRBV12-4,CASSFLLDTQYF,TGTGCCAGCAGTTTCCTGCTAGATACGCAGTATTTT
-,TRBJ1-5,many,TRBV28,CASSPLEGQPQHF,TGTGCCAGCAGCCCCCTTGAGGGTCAGCCCCAGCATTTT
TRBD2,TRBJ2-1,many,TRBV12-3/TRBV12-4,CASRPPTSGSNNEQFF,TGTGCCAGCAGACCCCCGACTAGCGGGAGTAATAATGAGCAGTTCTTC
-,TRBJ2-6,-,TRBV7-9,CASSPAAGAPGANVLTF,TGTGCCAGCAGCCCGGCGGCAGGGGCACCTGGGGCCAACGTCCTGACTTTC
-,TRBJ2-2,many,TRBV7-9,CASSVGPNTGELFF,TGTGCCAGCAGCGTTGGCCCGAACACCGGGGAGCTGTTTTTT
TRBD1,TRBJ2-5,-,TRBV4-3,CASSRGQGDYQETQYF,TGCGCCAGCAGCCGAGGACAGGGGGACTACCAAGAGACCCAGTACTTC